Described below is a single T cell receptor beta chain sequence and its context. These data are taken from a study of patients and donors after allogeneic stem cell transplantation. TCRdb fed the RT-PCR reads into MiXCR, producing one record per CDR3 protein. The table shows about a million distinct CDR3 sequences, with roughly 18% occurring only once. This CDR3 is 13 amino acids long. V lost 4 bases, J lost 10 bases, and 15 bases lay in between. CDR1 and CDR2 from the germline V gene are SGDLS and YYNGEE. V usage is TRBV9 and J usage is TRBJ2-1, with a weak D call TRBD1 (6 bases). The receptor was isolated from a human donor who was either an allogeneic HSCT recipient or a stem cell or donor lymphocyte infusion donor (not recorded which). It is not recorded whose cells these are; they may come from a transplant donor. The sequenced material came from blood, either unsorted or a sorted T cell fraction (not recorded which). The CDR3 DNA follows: TGTGCCAGCAGCTCCCCCCAGGGGACCGAGCAGTTCTTC. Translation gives CASSSPQGTEQFF.